This T cell receptor beta chain was captured in a study of T cells in Graves' hyperthyroidism and ophthalmopathy. J was trimmed by 5 bases and V by 5 bases; bases with no gene match: 7. Per the germline V gene, CDR1 is MNHEY and CDR2 is SMNVEV (reference sequence). The CDR3 runs 16 residues. Findings and caveats of the study: The model predicted ophthalmopathy a median around six months before onset. The blood repertoire included most of the expanded thyroid clonotypes above 0.001.

This clonotype was found a few times. What it recognizes is unknown. Among the patients, aged 18 to 65, hyperthyroidism was newly diagnosed and had lasted under 2 months. Those patients with uncontrolled infection, other autoimmune disease, pregnancy or lactation were excluded. Amplified TCR beta CDR3 regions derived from RNA transcripts. Using the HTBI primer set, a first-round RT-PCR was run on the TCR CDR3. One entry per CDR3 protein, called by TCRdb with MiXCR from the multiplex PCR reads. The table records under 800,000 distinct CDR3 sequences, around 13% of them present only once. Sequences were obtained from blood. J is TRBJ1-6 and V is TRBV27; 9 positions agree with TRBD1. This receptor was identified in a woman younger than 30 with Graves' hyperthyroidism. CDR3 nucleotides: TGTGCCAGCAGTCTAGAACAGGGGGCGGATAATTCACCCCTCCACTTT. The encoded protein is CASSLEQGADNSPLHF.